This TCR beta chain is drawn from a study of T cells after somatic rescue of genetic block (dated by TCRdb to the early 2020s). General notes on the study: The study assessed how robust, over the long term, a T-cell system was when the system had developed through somatic rescue of a genetic block in T-cell development.

Counted from cysteine to phenylalanine, this CDR3 has 15 amino acids. Just the 45-base CDR3 DNA is kept, in frame starting at base 1. Looking up the germline V gene yields CDR1 MNHEY and CDR2 SVGAGI. At the junction V is shortened by 5 bases and J by 0 bases; bases outside the gene matches: 7. To note about this clone: Its antigen remains undetermined. Per-base quality was not reported, and no clone a single base away is much larger than it.

Libraries came from the immunoSEQ multiplex PCR assay. In its TCRdb copy, this immuneACCESS table keeps in-frame sequences only and misses some clones. Where compared with another copy, unresolved V genes explain less than half of these, and the others have no known cause. The sample profile shows 55,000 to 75,000 clones; 85% to 95% of them were found once. Jointly, the top ten make up around 3% of the sample. The chain employs TRBV6-5 and TRBJ2-7; TRBD2 matches 7 bases in the middle. The sample was peripheral blood mononuclear cells (PBMCs). The TCR sequence derives from a man aged 35 to 55. This receptor carries the CDR3 CASSLVGRSSYEQYF. The DNA is as follows: TGTGCCAGCAGTCTTGTCGGGAGGAGCTCCTACGAGCAGTACTTC.